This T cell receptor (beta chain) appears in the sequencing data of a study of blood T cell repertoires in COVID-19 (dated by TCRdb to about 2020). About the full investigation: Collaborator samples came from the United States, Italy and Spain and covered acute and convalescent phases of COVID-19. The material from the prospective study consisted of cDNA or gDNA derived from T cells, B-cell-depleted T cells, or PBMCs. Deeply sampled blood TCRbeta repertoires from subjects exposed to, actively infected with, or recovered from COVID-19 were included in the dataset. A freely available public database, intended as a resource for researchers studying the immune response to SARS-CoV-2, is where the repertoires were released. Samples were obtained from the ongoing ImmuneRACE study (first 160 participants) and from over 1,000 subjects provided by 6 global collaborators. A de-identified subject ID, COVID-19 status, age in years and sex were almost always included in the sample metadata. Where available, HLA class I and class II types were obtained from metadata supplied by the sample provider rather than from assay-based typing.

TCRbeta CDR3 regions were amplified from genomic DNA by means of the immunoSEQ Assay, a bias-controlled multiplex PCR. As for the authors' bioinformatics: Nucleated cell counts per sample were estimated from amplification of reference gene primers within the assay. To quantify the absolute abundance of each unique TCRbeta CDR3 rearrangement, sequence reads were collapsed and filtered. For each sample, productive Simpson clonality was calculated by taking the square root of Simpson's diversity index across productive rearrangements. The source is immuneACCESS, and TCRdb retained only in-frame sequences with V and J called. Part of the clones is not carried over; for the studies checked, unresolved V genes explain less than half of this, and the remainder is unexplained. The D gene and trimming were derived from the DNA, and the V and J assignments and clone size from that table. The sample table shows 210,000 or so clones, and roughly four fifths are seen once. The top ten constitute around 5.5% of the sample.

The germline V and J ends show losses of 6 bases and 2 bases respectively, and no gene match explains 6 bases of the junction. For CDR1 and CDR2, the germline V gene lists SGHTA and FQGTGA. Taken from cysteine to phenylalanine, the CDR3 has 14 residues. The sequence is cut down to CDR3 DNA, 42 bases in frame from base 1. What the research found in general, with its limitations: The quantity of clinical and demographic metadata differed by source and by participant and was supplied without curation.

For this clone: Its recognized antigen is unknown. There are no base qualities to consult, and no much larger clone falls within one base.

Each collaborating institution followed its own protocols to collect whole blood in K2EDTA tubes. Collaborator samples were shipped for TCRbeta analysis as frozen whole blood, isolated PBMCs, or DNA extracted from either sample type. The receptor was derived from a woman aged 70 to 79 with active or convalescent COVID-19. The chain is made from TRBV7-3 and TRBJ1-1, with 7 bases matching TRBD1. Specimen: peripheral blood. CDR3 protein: CASRKGQRNTEAFF. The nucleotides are TGTGCCAGCAGGAAGGGACAGAGAAACACTGAAGCTTTCTTT.